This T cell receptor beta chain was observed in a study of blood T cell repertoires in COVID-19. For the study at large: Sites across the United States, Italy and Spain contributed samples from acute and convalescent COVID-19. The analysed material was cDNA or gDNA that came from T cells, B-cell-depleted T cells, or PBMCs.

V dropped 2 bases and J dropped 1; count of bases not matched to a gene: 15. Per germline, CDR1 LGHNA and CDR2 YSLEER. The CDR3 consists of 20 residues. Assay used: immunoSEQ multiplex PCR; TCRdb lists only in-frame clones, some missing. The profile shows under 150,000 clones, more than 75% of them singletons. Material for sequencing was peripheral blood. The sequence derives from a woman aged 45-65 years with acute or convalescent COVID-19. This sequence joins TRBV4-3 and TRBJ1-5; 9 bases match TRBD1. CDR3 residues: CASSQMDYRGLSRSNQPQHF. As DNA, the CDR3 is TGCGCCAGCAGCCAAATGGACTACAGGGGGCTAAGTAGGAGCAATCAGCCCCAGCATTTT.